This is a list of T cell receptor beta chains from one sample in a study of T-cell memory formation after mild COVID-19. Via MiXCR, TCRdb re-called the 5' RACE reads, giving one row per CDR3 protein. The sample has approximately 500,000 distinct CDR3 sequences, 20% to 30% seen once; the top ten hold about 12%. Sequenced: PBMCs or a T cell subset sorted from them (not recorded which). These receptors originate from an adult woman who had mild COVID-19 (a few samples of this study predate the infection). Cell type and time point are not known. Each CDR3 is given with its conserved first and last residue. The order of the fields is clone size, J gene, V gene, D gene, CDR3 DNA, CDR3 protein. The D gene is left open where the match is weak. Expanded clones get a size class; other rows say once, few or many, or leave the size out.

abundance: NA
j_gene: TRBJ2-7
v_gene: TRBV4-3
d_gene: NA
CDR3nt: TGCGCCAGCAGCCAAGAGGAGGACTACGAGCAGTACTTC
CDR3aa: CASSQEEDYEQYF

abundance: few
j_gene: TRBJ2-7
v_gene: TRBV23-1
d_gene: NA
CDR3nt: TGCGCCAGCAGTCAATCGGCCAGGGATACCTACGAGCAGTACTTC
CDR3aa: CASSQSARDTYEQYF

abundance: NA
j_gene: TRBJ2-7
v_gene: TRBV4-3
d_gene: TRBD1
CDR3nt: TGCGCCAGCAGCTACGCCCGACAGGGTTCCTACGAGCAGTACTTC
CDR3aa: CASSYARQGSYEQYF

abundance: NA
j_gene: TRBJ1-5
v_gene: TRBV12-3/TRBV12-4
d_gene: NA
CDR3nt: TGTGCCAGCAGACCGCCGGGGGAGAGCGATCAGCCCCAGCATTTT
CDR3aa: CASRPPGESDQPQHF

abundance: NA
j_gene: TRBJ1-1
v_gene: TRBV3-1
d_gene: TRBD1
CDR3nt: TGTGCCAGCAGCCAAGCCCGGACAGGGGGAGCTTTCTTT
CDR3aa: CASSQARTGGAFF

abundance: NA
j_gene: TRBJ1-1
v_gene: TRBV6-5
d_gene: NA
CDR3nt: TGTGCCAGCAGCTACAGAAAAATTACAGGATTAGGAACTGAAGCTTTCTTT
CDR3aa: CASSYRKITGLGTEAFF

abundance: NA
j_gene: TRBJ2-3
v_gene: TRBV29-1
d_gene: NA
CDR3nt: TGCAGCGTGGAGAATCGCACAGATACGCAGTATTTT
CDR3aa: CSVENRTDTQYF

abundance: few
j_gene: TRBJ2-1
v_gene: TRBV7-9
d_gene: NA
CDR3nt: TGTGCCAGCAGCATACCCCCACTATCCTACAATGAGCAGTTCTTC
CDR3aa: CASSIPPLSYNEQFF

abundance: few
j_gene: TRBJ2-3
v_gene: TRBV12-3/TRBV12-4
d_gene: TRBD1
CDR3nt: TGTGCCAGCAGTTTCGGACAGGCCACAGATACGCAGTATTTT
CDR3aa: CASSFGQATDTQYF

abundance: many
j_gene: TRBJ1-2
v_gene: TRBV5-1
d_gene: NA
CDR3nt: TGCGCCAGCAGCCCACAGGTTAACTATGGCTACACCTTC
CDR3aa: CASSPQVNYGYTF

abundance: NA
j_gene: TRBJ2-1
v_gene: TRBV7-8
d_gene: TRBD1
CDR3nt: TGTGCCAGCAGCTTAGACAGGGGGATTACAGGCAATGAGCAGTTCTTC
CDR3aa: CASSLDRGITGNEQFF

abundance: few
j_gene: TRBJ2-1
v_gene: TRBV7-9
d_gene: TRBD1
CDR3nt: TGTGCCAGCAGCTTGATCGGGACAGGGACGCGCAATGAGCAGTTCTTC
CDR3aa: CASSLIGTGTRNEQFF

abundance: few
j_gene: TRBJ1-2
v_gene: TRBV5-6
d_gene: TRBD1
CDR3nt: TGTGCCAGCAGCCTGAGGGGGACAGGGACTAACTATGGCTACACCTTC
CDR3aa: CASSLRGTGTNYGYTF

abundance: few
j_gene: TRBJ1-1
v_gene: TRBV7-9
d_gene: NA
CDR3nt: TGTGCCAGCAGCTTCCTCACAGGGACTGAAGCTTTCTTT
CDR3aa: CASSFLTGTEAFF